These T cell receptor beta chains were read from a single sample in a study of shared clonotypes between healthy human individuals. Method: immunoSEQ multiplex PCR; TCRdb's copy keeps in-frame clones and lacks some. This table holds some 2,000,000 clones, almost 96% found once. The specimen sequenced was naive CD4+ T cells sorted from blood. These receptors were collected from a man aged 18 to 35 in good health. Each CDR3 is given with its conserved first and last residue. The order of the fields is V gene, clone size, D gene, J gene, CDR3 DNA, CDR3 protein. The D gene is left open where the match is weak. Clone size, where shown, is once, few, many, or a class for clones that have expanded.

TRBV28	-	-	TRBJ1-1	TGTGCCAGCAACTTGGGGGGCGCTAAAGCTTTCTTT	CASNLGGAKAFF
TRBV30	-	TRBD2	TRBJ2-3	TGTGCCTGGAGCTCTGGGGCGGGAGGGGTCACAGATACGCAGTATTTT	CAWSSGAGGVTDTQYF
TRBV9	-	-	TRBJ2-4	TGTGCCAGCAGCCGGACGGGGGATGCCGCCAAAAACATTCAGTACTTC	CASSRTGDAAKNIQYF
TRBV28	-	TRBD1	TRBJ1-5	TGTGCCAGCTTCCAGGGGGGCAATCAGCCCCAGCATTTT	CASFQGGNQPQHF
TRBV5-1	-	TRBD2	TRBJ2-2	TGCGCCAGCAGCCGTGCGGGACTAGAGGGCACCGGGGAGCTGTTTTTT	CASSRAGLEGTGELFF
TRBV5-6	-	-	TRBJ2-2	TGTGCCAGCAGTCGATGGGGGAACACCGGGGAGCTGTTTTTT	CASSRWGNTGELFF
TRBV10-2	-	TRBD1	TRBJ1-2	TGCGCCAGTAGGACAGGTCTCTATGGCTACACCTTC	CASRTGLYGYTF
TRBV6-6	-	-	TRBJ2-1	TGTGCCAGCAGTTACGTTCCTGGCGCTGAGCAGTTCTTC	CASSYVPGAEQFF
TRBV30	-	TRBD1	TRBJ1-2	TGTGCCTGGAGTGTCCCCGGGACAGGAGCTAACTATGGCTACACCTTC	CAWSVPGTGANYGYTF
TRBV25-1	-	TRBD1	TRBJ2-3	TGTGCCAGCAGTGAATGGTCGACAGGGGGCACAGATACGCAGTATTTT	CASSEWSTGGTDTQYF
TRBV7-9	-	-	TRBJ1-4	TGTGCCAGCATACGGCCAGATAATGAAAAACTGTTTTTT	CASIRPDNEKLFF
TRBV2	-	-	TRBJ1-4	TGTGCCAGCAGTCCAGACGGGCCGGTGGAAAAACTGTTTTTT	CASSPDGPVEKLFF
TRBV12-5	-	-	TRBJ1-1	TGTGCTAGTGGTTTGGACAGGGTTATGAACACTGAAGCTTTCTTT	CASGLDRVMNTEAFF
TRBV11-3	-	-	TRBJ2-3	TGTGCCAGCAGCTTAGGGGGGCAGAGCACAGATACGCAGTATTTT	CASSLGGQSTDTQYF
TRBV7-2	-	-	TRBJ1-2	TGTGCCAGCAGCTTAGGGGAATCCTATGGCTACACCTTC	CASSLGESYGYTF
TRBV10-1	-	-	TRBJ1-3	TGCGCCAGCAGTGAAGTAAACACCATATATTTT	CASSEVNTIYF
TRBV2	-	-	TRBJ1-6	TGTGCCAGCAGTGATGGGGCTTCACCCCTCCACTTT	CASSDGASPLHF
TRBV15	-	-	TRBJ1-2	TGTGCCACCAGCAGAGGGGGCGCGGGCTATGGCTACACCTTC	CATSRGGAGYGYTF
TRBV5-5	-	-	TRBJ2-7	TGTGCCAGCAGCTTGATCGCGACCTCCTACGAGCAGTACTTC	CASSLIATSYEQYF
TRBV6-6	few	-	TRBJ1-6	TGTGCCAGCAGCCCTCCTTACACAGATCTTAATTCACCCCTCCACTTT	CASSPPYTDLNSPLHF
TRBV2	-	TRBD1	TRBJ2-2	TGTGCCAGCAGTGAGGTCCGGGACAGGGCCGGGGAGCTGTTTTTT	CASSEVRDRAGELFF
TRBV5-1	once	TRBD2	TRBJ2-1	TGCGCCAGCAGCCCGGGGACTAGCGGCTCCTACAATGAGCAGTTCTTC	CASSPGTSGSYNEQFF
TRBV9	-	-	TRBJ2-3	TGTGCCAGCAGCGACACAGATTACACAGATACGCAGTATTTT	CASSDTDYTDTQYF
TRBV2	-	-	TRBJ2-1	TGTGCCAGCAGTCCCAGCGGCACCTACAATGAGCAGTTCTTC	CASSPSGTYNEQFF
TRBV27	-	TRBD2	TRBJ2-5	TGTGCCAGCAGTCCTCTCGGGTCTAGCGGGGGCGGGGAGACCCAGTACTTC	CASSPLGSSGGGETQYF
TRBV10-3	-	TRBD1	TRBJ2-6	TGTGCCATCAGTCCGGGACAGGGAGCCGGTGGGGCCAACGTCCTGACTTTC	CAISPGQGAGGANVLTF
TRBV9	-	-	TRBJ2-1	TGTGCCAGCAGTCGAATCGTTCAGGATGAGCAGTTCTTC	CASSRIVQDEQFF
TRBV6-6	once	-	TRBJ1-4	TGTGCCAGCAGTATATACCGGGACGGGAATGAAAAACTGTTTTTT	CASSIYRDGNEKLFF
TRBV2	few	TRBD1	TRBJ1-5	TGTGCCAGCAGTGAACAGGGGGCTATCAATCAGCCCCAGCATTTT	CASSEQGAINQPQHF
TRBV7-2	-	-	TRBJ1-1	TGTGCCAGCAGCTTAGTTGCGGGGCCGGTGAACACTGAAGCTTTCTTT	CASSLVAGPVNTEAFF
TRBV30	-	-	TRBJ2-2	TGTGCCTGGAGTGTACCGTCGGGGGACACCGGGGAGCTGTTTTTT	CAWSVPSGDTGELFF
TRBV11-2	-	-	TRBJ2-6	TGTGCCAGCAGCCGAACCCACTCTGGGGCCAACGTCCTGACTTTC	CASSRTHSGANVLTF
TRBV6-1	few	-	TRBJ2-5	TGTGCCAGCAGGGCGCAGGTACAAGAGACCCAGTACTTC	CASRAQVQETQYF
TRBV6-5	once	-	TRBJ1-2	TGTGCCAGCAGTTACTGGTCAGGGGACTATGGCTACACCTTC	CASSYWSGDYGYTF
TRBV5-4	-	-	TRBJ2-7	TGTGCCAGCAGCCGAAGGCAGCCTGGCTACGAGCAGTACTTC	CASSRRQPGYEQYF
TRBV11-2	-	TRBD2	TRBJ2-1	TGTGCCAGCAGCCAAGGTTGGCGGGAGTCTGAGCAGTTCTTC	CASSQGWRESEQFF
TRBV19	-	-	TRBJ2-1	TGTGCCAGTAGTATAGATGCGAAAACGCGGGGTGAGCAGTTCTTC	CASSIDAKTRGEQFF